The rows below give T cell receptor beta chains drawn from one sample of a study of shared clonotypes between healthy human individuals. Clones were read by immunoSEQ multiplex PCR, and TCRdb kept only the in-frame ones, dropping some. The sample has about 980,000 clones, approximately 76% seen once. The sequenced sample consisted of memory CD4+ T cells sorted from blood. These receptors were taken from a man between 18 and 29 years old in good health. Each CDR3 is given with its conserved first and last residue.

j_call,v_call,cdr3_aa
TRBJ1-2,TRBV5-4,CASSSYRGDGYTF
TRBJ1-1,TRBV5-5,CASSFHIGGTEAFF
TRBJ2-7,TRBV6-1,CASSLGQGNEQYF
TRBJ2-7,TRBV28,CASTGVYEQYF
TRBJ1-4,TRBV18,CASRLIEGGTNEKLFF
TRBJ1-2,TRBV5-1,CASSFTANYGYTF
TRBJ1-2,TRBV27,CASSFSGDYGYTF
TRBJ1-1,TRBV2,CASGLTGLNTEAFF
TRBJ1-2,TRBV2,CASSKGQGVSYGYTF
TRBJ1-1,TRBV18,CASSPPEHHHAFF
TRBJ1-6,TRBV7-9,CASSKGGASPLHF
TRBJ2-5,TRBV18,CASSPLIAGNGQETQYF
TRBJ2-1,TRBV5-4,CASSLKADNEQFF
TRBJ2-7,TRBV7-3,CASSQGLYEQYF
TRBJ1-6,TRBV21-1,CASSSRHGPLHF
TRBJ1-2,TRBV7-2,CASSLNGNYGYTF
TRBJ1-2,TRBV7-2,CASSFDSTSYTF
TRBJ1-2,TRBV30,CACGVYGYTF
TRBJ1-2,TRBV28,CASSLPGVNSYGYTF
TRBJ2-2,TRBV19,CASSIMGSNTGELFF
TRBJ1-1,TRBV29-1,CSVNTEAFF
TRBJ2-2,TRBV14,CASSRTTATGELFF
TRBJ1-3,TRBV10-3,CAIRPGEVGNTIYF
TRBJ2-5,TRBV21-1,CASNLELAGGETQYF
TRBJ1-2,TRBV7-8,CASSLAPGRGRTGF
TRBJ2-1,TRBV6-8,CASSYVSFF